This T cell receptor (beta chain) is from a study of shared clonotypes between healthy human individuals. About the study: CD4 naive cells filled three plates per donor, CD4 memory three, CD8 naive two and CD8 memory one. Findings and caveats of the study: Rarefaction gave evidence that sorted-subset sequencing remained incomplete despite large depth. In this cohort, only blood was sampled, and tissue repertoires likely differ.

Points on this clone: The antigen is undetermined.

V shed 6 bases and J shed 3 bases, with 16 bases lying between them. The CDR3 consists of 14 residues. CDR1 is SGDLS and CDR2 is YYNGEE in the germline V gene. Original handling: As immunoSEQ supplied junction-only sequences (without quality scores), filtering differed. The repertoire was sequenced with immunoSEQ multiplex PCR; TCRdb's copy has only in-frame clones and lacks some. The V and J calls and clone size are taken from that table; D and trimming were inferred from the DNA. The repertoire holds 660,000 or so clones, with about 96% as singletons. Naive-designated CD8 cells lacked CD45RO, were positively enriched for CCR7, and omitted terminally differentiated effector memory CD45RA+ cells.

The chain is built from TRBV9 and TRBJ2-7, with D possibly matching TRBD2 (7 bases). The source of this sequence is a woman aged 25-40 years in good health. Sequenced: naive CD8+ T cells sorted from blood. The CDR3 spells CASNPGGGRYEQYF. As DNA, the CDR3 is TGTGCCAGCAACCCTGGGGGGGGGCGCTACGAGCAGTACTTC.